This T cell receptor (beta chain) stems from a study of CD8 T cells in Susac syndrome. This CDR3 has 15 amino acids. The V gene lost 1 base and the J gene lost 1 base, with 9 bases spanning the gap. Germline V gene data show CDR1 as SGHDT and CDR2 as YYEEEE. Peripheral blood CD8+ and CD4+ T cells were profiled by TCR beta sequencing. RNA was extracted with the RNeasy kit, and a quantity of roughly 0.45 to 1 ug was reverse transcribed using random hexamers. Amplification of TCR beta CDR3 across 54 Vbeta and 13 Jbeta was performed with immunoSEQ multiplex PCR. TCRdb used MiXCR to reprocess the immunoSEQ multiplex PCR reads, holding one entry per CDR3 protein. This table holds 200,000 or so distinct CDR3 sequences, 80% to 95% found once.

This chain uses TRBV5-6 with TRBJ1-5, with D perhaps matching TRBD1 (5 bases). Sequenced input: CD8+ T cells from PBMCs. The origin of this receptor is a human donor with multiple sclerosis. The CDR3 loop reads CASSLLWDSNQPQHF. The CDR3 bases are TGTGCCAGCAGCTTGTTGTGGGACAGCAATCAGCCCCAGCATTTT.